Following are 10 T cell receptor beta chains from one sample sequenced in a study of OX40 agonist ivuxolimab in advanced cancers. The method was immunoSEQ multiplex PCR; TCRdb's version includes in-frame clones alone and lacks a portion of them. The sample yields about 20,000 clones, just over 85% seen once. The sequenced sample was CD4+ or CD8+ T cells sorted from blood, obtained in a trial of the OX40 agonist ivuxolimab. The receptors come from an adult with an advanced solid tumor such as melanoma, head and neck, liver or kidney cancer.

To note about this clone: The junction departs from the called germline gene at one end, perhaps through a read error. The CDR3 here is CVSRGADTQYF. CDR3 coding DNA: TGTGTCAGCAGGGGGGCAGATACGCAGTATTTT. The rearrangement uses TRBV6-6 and TRBJ2-3, with D possibly being TRBD1 (7 bases). The CDR3 spans 11 residues. From germline, CDR1 is MNHNY and CDR2 SVGAGI (reference sequence).

The CDR3 reads CASIPRGVREAYEQYF. In DNA, the CDR3 is TGTGCCAGCATCCCAAGGGGTGTCAGGGAGGCCTACGAGCAGTACTTC. This chain joins TRBV2 and TRBJ2-7, with a weak D call TRBD2 (6 bases). The germline CDR1 and CDR2 sequences are SNHLY and FYNNEI. Trimming cost V 7 bases and J 2 bases, with 21 bases left between them. This CDR3 comprises 16 residues. The full variable domain, its missing parts supplied by reference TRBV2 and TRBJ2-7, is EPEVTQTPSHQVTQMGQEVILRCVPISNHLYFYWYRQILGQKVEFLVSFYNNEISEKSEIFDDQFSVERPDGSNFTLKIRSTKLEDSAMYFCASIPRGVREAYEQYFGPGTRLTVT.

The chain uses TRBV28 and TRBJ2-5, with 8 bases identical to TRBD1. CDR3 length: 13 amino acids. V lost 6 bases, J lost 4 bases, and 4 bases stayed unmatched. Germline V gene lookup returns CDR1 MDHEN and CDR2 SYDVKM. The CDR3 reads CASSPGQVETQYF. CDR3 coding DNA: TGTGCCAGCAGCCCGGGACAGGTAGAGACCCAGTACTTC. Supplemented by reference TRBV28 and TRBJ2-5, the full variable domain reads DVKVTQSSRYLVKRTGEKVFLECVQDMDHENMFWYRQDPGLGLRLIYFSYDVKMKEKGDIPEGYSVSREKKERFSLILESASTNQTSMYLCASSPGQVETQYFGPGTRLLVL.

A single count supports this clone. The J gene is TRBJ2-7, the V gene TRBV5-3; D is undetermined. TRBV5-3 is noted as an ORF with a role that remains uncertain. The CDR3 runs to 16 residues. Trimming left V 4 bases short and J 2 bases short, with 19 bases between. CDR3: CARSVAPAGPTYEQYF. CDR3 DNA sequence: TGTGCCAGAAGCGTGGCCCCCGCCGGGCCGACCTACGAGCAGTACTTC.

V and J are TRBV29-1 and TRBJ1-1, with 12 positions matching TRBD1. CDR1 and CDR2 (germline): SQVTM, ANQGSEA. After removal of 7 bases from V and 5 bases from J, the junction contained 5 bases not matched to a gene. The CDR3 consists of 13 residues. The CDR3, as DNA: TGCAGCGCGGGGACAGGGGGCTTAACTGAAGCTTTCTTT. Its translation: CSAGTGGLTEAFF.

The chain joins TRBV5-1 to TRBJ2-1; 8 positions match TRBD1. V trimming: 2 bases; J trimming: 2 bases; junction bases outside the gene matches: 3. Germline loops: CDR1 SGHRS, CDR2 YFSETQ. CDR3 length: 15 amino acids. This CDR3 is CASSFTGGTYNEQFF. CDR3 in DNA: TGCGCCAGCAGCTTTACAGGGGGAACCTACAATGAGCAGTTCTTC. Filled out from reference TRBV5-1 and TRBJ2-1, the complete variable domain reads KAGVTQTPRYLIKTRGQQVTLSCSPISGHRSVSWYQQTPGQGLQFLFEYFSETQRNKGNFPGRFSGRQFSNSRSEMNVSTLELGDSALYLCASSFTGGTYNEQFFGPGTRLTVL.

J is TRBJ1-1 and V is TRBV19, with D possibly matching TRBD1 (5 bases). V lost 0 bases, J lost 1 base, and 12 bases lay in between. Germline V gene lookup returns CDR1 LNHDA and CDR2 SQIVND (reference sequence). This CDR3 has 16 residues. CDR3 nucleotide sequence: TGTGCCAGTAGTATAGATGGGGGGATAGGGAACACTGAAGCTTTCTTT. Its translation: CASSIDGGIGNTEAFF.

The chain joins TRBV25-1 to TRBJ2-2; 7 bases fit TRBD1. This CDR3 has 14 residues. The junction had 1 base not matched to a gene; V was cut back by 1 base and J by 5 bases. Germline assignment: CDR1 MGHDK and CDR2 SYGVNS. The CDR3 spells CASSESGQTGELFF. The CDR3 nucleotides read TGTGCCAGCAGTGAATCGGGACAGACCGGGGAGCTGTTTTTT. The full variable domain, with the rest looked up from reference TRBV25-1 and TRBJ2-2, is EADIYQTPRYLVIGTGKKITLECSQTMGHDKMYWYQQDPGMELHLIHYSYGVNSTEKGDLSSESTVSRIRTEHFPLTLESARPSHTSQYLCASSESGQTGELFFGEGSRLTVL.

The chain is built from TRBV2 and TRBJ2-7; 11 nucleotides line up with TRBD2. V trimming: 4 bases; J trimming: 5 bases; junction bases outside the gene matches: 4. CDR1 is SNHLY, CDR2 FYNNEI, per germline. This CDR3 has 14 amino acids. The CDR3 sequence: CASSVTSGVNEQYF. CDR3 DNA sequence: TGTGCCAGCAGTGTGACTAGCGGGGTCAACGAGCAGTACTTC.

The chain is built from TRBV5-4 and TRBJ2-2; D might be TRBD2 (5 bases). CDR1 and CDR2 from the germline V gene are SGHNT and YYREEE (reference sequence). CDR3 length: 17 amino acids. Trimming shortened V by 0 bases and J by 1 base, and 13 bases separated the two germline ends. This chain's CDR3 is CASSLDDGGQNTGELFF. DNA of the CDR3: TGTGCCAGCAGCTTGGATGACGGCGGGCAGAACACCGGGGAGCTGTTTTTT.